One and the same sample provided the 21 T cell receptor beta chains below, sequenced in a study of blood T cells in healthy people across ages. A sample-barcoded 5' primer and a J-beta primer mix were used in a second PCR of about 6 to 11 cycles. TCRdb passed the 5' RACE reads through MiXCR, listing each CDR3 protein once. Of 1.5 million to 2 million distinct CDR3 sequences detected, about 49% appear once; the ten largest clones hold over 2%. The sample was blood. The receptors stem from a woman aged 40 to 50 in good health.

This clonotype was detected many times. The genes are TRBV4-2 and TRBJ2-6, with D possibly called TRBD1 or TRBD2 (7 bases each). The length of the CDR3 is 16 residues. The germline CDR1 and CDR2 sequences are LGHNA and YNFKEQ. Between the trimmed V and J ends, which lost 5 bases and 2 bases, there was a span of 13 bases. The CDR3 loop is CASSDREGAGANVLTF. The CDR3, as DNA: TGTGCCAGCAGCGACAGGGAGGGCGCTGGGGCCAACGTCCTGACTTTC.

This chain uses TRBV20-1 with TRBJ2-7; 8 bases match TRBD1. The CDR3 covers 15 residues. V lost 0 bases, J lost 5 bases, and 9 bases stayed unmatched. The germline V gene has CDR1 DFQATT and CDR2 SNEGSKA (reference sequence). The CDR3 sequence is CSARDPDRVFHEQYF. The CDR3, as DNA: TGCAGTGCTAGAGATCCGGACAGGGTCTTTCACGAGCAGTACTTC.

As for this clonotype: One junction end disagrees with the germline gene, perhaps due to a read error. This chain joins TRBV18 and TRBJ2-7; D may be TRBD1 (6 bases). This CDR3 has 14 residues. Germline loops: CDR1 KGHSH, CDR2 LQKENI. The DNA of the CDR3 is TGTGTCAGCTCAGCCAGGGGCTTGCCCTACGAGCAGTACTTC. Amino acids: CVSSARGLPYEQYF.

The chain carries TRBV4-1 and TRBJ2-3; 11 bases map to TRBD2. V shed 4 bases, J shed 2 bases, and the junction held 17 bases outside the gene matches. This CDR3 comprises 20 residues. The V gene's germline CDR1 is MGHRA and CDR2 YSYEKL. The chain's CDR3 is CASSLPPGLAVSISTDTQYF. CDR3 nucleotides: TGCGCCAGCAGCCTTCCCCCGGGACTAGCGGTGAGCATATCCACAGATACGCAGTATTTT.

The rearrangement links TRBV6-5 to TRBJ2-3; TRBD1 matches at 7 bases. In germline, CDR1 is MNHEY, CDR2 SVGAGI. The CDR3 runs 14 residues. V gave up 2 bases and J gave up 6 bases; unmatched junction bases: 5. The CDR3 bases are TGTGCCAGCAGTTACAATGACAGGGTTGATACGCAGTATTTT. Translated, it gives CASSYNDRVDTQYF.

This chain links TRBV2 with TRBJ2-1, with D perhaps TRBD1 or TRBD2 (7 bases each). The V end was cut by 2 bases, the J end by 6 bases, with 20 bases between. This CDR3 spans 17 amino acids. Germline V gene data show CDR1 as SNHLY and CDR2 as FYNNEI. The CDR3, as DNA: TGTGCCAGCAGTGAATACGCTGGGAGGGGGCTCGGCAATGAGCAGTTCTTC. This gives the protein CASSEYAGRGLGNEQFF.

The gene calls are TRBV6-2 or TRBV6-3 and TRBJ2-3; 9 nucleotides align to TRBD2. CDR1 is MNHEY, CDR2 SVGEGT, per germline. V gave up 6 bases and J gave up 3 bases; unmatched junction bases: 10. This CDR3 contains 16 residues. This chain's CDR3 is CASSYPGGGETDTQYF. The CDR3 nucleotides read TGTGCCAGCAGCTACCCCGGCGGGGGGGAAACAGATACGCAGTATTTT.

The chain carries TRBV28 and TRBJ2-7; possible D gene TRBD1, 5 bases. The CDR3 consists of 13 residues. CDR1 is MDHEN and CDR2 is SYDVKM in the germline V gene. V shed 8 bases and J shed 2 bases, with 13 bases lying between them. The CDR3 spells CASLTSGTYEQYF. CDR3 sequence (DNA): TGTGCCAGCCTGACCTCAGGGACCTACGAGCAGTACTTC.

The rearrangement links TRBV4-3 to TRBJ2-3; D may be TRBD1 or TRBD2 (5 bases each). This CDR3 has 15 amino acids. The germline V gene has CDR1 LGHNA and CDR2 YSLEER. Trimming took off 5 bases at V and 5 bases at J, with 17 bases between the two ends. Here the CDR3 reads CASSETTGRIDTQYF. CDR3 bases: TGCGCCAGCAGCGAAACTACGGGGCGAATAGATACGCAGTATTTT.

The chain is built from TRBV15 and TRBJ2-1, with D perhaps matching TRBD1 (6 bases). The V and J ends lost 3 bases and 0 bases respectively, with 15 bases between them. The CDR3 sequence is 17 residues long. Germline V lookup: CDR1 LNHNV, CDR2 YYDKDF (reference sequence). CDR3 amino acids: CATSRGAGLFSYNEQFF. The CDR3 bases are TGTGCCACCAGCAGGGGGGCAGGACTCTTCTCCTACAATGAGCAGTTCTTC.

The V and J genes are TRBV29-1 and TRBJ1-1; D remains ambiguous. V lost 4 bases and J lost 7, with 16 bases in between. The CDR3 length is 13 residues. Germline values: CDR1 SQVTM, CDR2 ANQGSEA. Here the CDR3 reads CSVVAILTYEAFF. The CDR3 DNA reads as TGCAGCGTTGTCGCCATCTTGACCTATGAAGCTTTCTTT.

This clonotype came up a few times. The chain joins TRBV27 to TRBJ2-5; 7 nucleotides line up with TRBD1. The CDR3 is 16 residues long. V gave up 2 bases and J gave up 2 bases; unmatched junction bases: 8. The germline gives CDR1 MNHEY, CDR2 SMNVEV (reference sequence). CDR3 DNA sequence: TGTGCCAGCAGTTTACACCGGGGACAGAAACAAGAGACCCAGTACTTC. It translates to CASSLHRGQKQETQYF.

This clonotype was seen more than once but under ten times. The chain uses TRBV7-2 and TRBJ1-1; D uncertain. V was clipped by 5 bases and J by 11 bases, with 21 bases between them. From germline, CDR1 is SGHTA and CDR2 FQGNSA. The CDR3 contains 14 residues. In DNA form, the CDR3 reads TGTGCCAGCAGCCTTCCCGCCTACACGTCAGCGGCTTTCTTT. This translates into CASSLPAYTSAAFF.

This clonotype was detected a few times. V gene TRBV20-1 combines with J gene TRBJ2-7; D is undetermined. V was cut by 1 base and J by 2 bases, with 9 bases left in between. Germline CDR1 is DFQATT and CDR2 is SNEGSKA (reference sequence). The CDR3 consists of 13 residues. The DNA of the CDR3 is TGCAGTGCTAGAGTTCACGGTACCTACGAGCAGTACTTC. Translating it yields CSARVHGTYEQYF.

The V and J genes are TRBV7-3 and TRBJ2-1, with D possibly being TRBD1 (6 bases). The germline gives CDR1 SGHTA, CDR2 FQGTGA. V lost 5 bases, J lost 8 bases, and 22 bases lay in between. The CDR3 is 16 residues long. The CDR3 coding sequence is TGTGCCAGCAGCAAACGCCGGGACACCGGGTCGGATGAGCAGTTCTTC. Translating it yields CASSKRRDTGSDEQFF.

The gene calls are TRBV5-6 and TRBJ2-3; 7 nucleotides line up with TRBD1. V shed 0 bases, J shed 1 base, and the junction held 8 bases outside the gene matches. The CDR3 spans 17 residues. Germline V gene sequence: CDR1 SGHDT, CDR2 YYEEEE. The CDR3 DNA follows: TGTGCCAGCAGCTTGGGACAGGGTATTATGGGCACAGATACGCAGTATTTT. Protein sequence: CASSLGQGIMGTDTQYF.

This clonotype was counted only a few times. The CDR3 here is CSATWTAKSYEQYF. CDR3 DNA: TGCAGTGCTACTTGGACAGCGAAATCCTACGAGCAGTACTTC. The chain has TRBV20-1 and TRBJ2-7; the D gene is possibly TRBD1 (6 bases). CDR1 is DFQATT, CDR2 SNEGSKA, per germline (reference sequence). This CDR3 has 14 amino acids. V shed 4 bases and J shed 1 base, with 14 bases lying between them.

This clonotype has a handful of counts. CDR3 protein: CASSLGSLGNQPQHF. The DNA for the CDR3 is TGTGCCAGCAGCTTAGGGAGCCTGGGCAATCAGCCCCAGCATTTT. V gene TRBV7-2 combines with J gene TRBJ1-5; D gene uncertain. Per germline, CDR1 SGHTA and CDR2 FQGNSA. This CDR3 spans 15 amino acids. Trimming removed 1 base at V and 2 bases at J, with 9 bases between.

Points on this clonotype: A junction end diverges from the germline sequence, so it may reflect a read error. The CDR3 sequence: CAGSQVGVQANVLTF. CDR3 nucleotides: TGCGCCGGCAGCCAAGTGGGAGTTCAGGCCAACGTCCTGACTTTC. The chain recombines TRBV4-1 with TRBJ2-6; a weak D match, TRBD2 (5 bases). Germline CDR1 reads MGHRA; CDR2 reads YSYEKL. The CDR3 runs 15 residues.

This chain uses TRBV3-1 with TRBJ2-5, with TRBD2 matching 9 bases. The V and J ends lost 3 bases and 0 bases, in that order; junction bases with no gene match: 8. The CDR3 consists of 17 residues. Germline V gives CDR1 LGHDT, CDR2 YNNKEL (reference sequence). The CDR3 protein is CASSQWGASGDQETQYF. CDR3 nucleotide sequence: TGTGCCAGCAGCCAGTGGGGGGCTAGCGGGGACCAAGAGACCCAGTACTTC.

This clonotype was detected ten times or more. The CDR3 region is CSARAGYEQYF. The CDR3 coding sequence is TGCAGTGCTAGAGCAGGCTACGAGCAGTACTTC. This chain links TRBV20-1 with TRBJ2-7; D is unresolved. V lost 1 base and J 3 bases, leaving 4 bases between the germline ends. The CDR3 loop spans 11 amino acids. CDR1 is DFQATT, CDR2 SNEGSKA, per germline (reference sequence).